The 2 T cell receptor beta chains given below trace back to one sample, sequenced in a study of long-term antiretroviral therapy in people with HIV. This was the immunoSEQ v3.0 assay at survey level. Only in-frame clones appear in the TCRdb table, and some are missing; sequencing was by immunoSEQ multiplex PCR. In the table there are tens of thousands of clones, 80% to 85% of which are singletons. Material: unsorted PBMCs, obtained 1.9 years after starting antiretroviral therapy. The source is a woman aged 45 to 65 with HIV.

The chain combines TRBV5-1 with TRBJ1-4; tentatively, D is TRBD1 (6 bases). Germline V lookup: CDR1 SGHRS, CDR2 YFSETQ. The CDR3 runs 15 residues. V lost 5 bases and J lost 7, with 18 bases in between. The chain's CDR3 is CASSPEGEEAEKLFF. Written as DNA, the CDR3 is TGCGCCAGCAGTCCCGAGGGGGAGGAGGCTGAAAAACTGTTTTTT.

V gene TRBV6-6 combines with J gene TRBJ1-1, with 9 bases that match TRBD1. The J segment lost 3 bases and the V segment lost 5 bases, leaving 4 bases of the junction unmatched. Germline loops: CDR1 MNHNY, CDR2 SVGAGI (reference sequence). The CDR3 is 14 amino acids. The CDR3 region is CASSNRGRDTEAFF. For the CDR3, the DNA is TGTGCCAGCAGTAACAGGGGGCGGGACACTGAAGCTTTCTTT.